The clone carrying this T cell receptor beta chain was found many times. Using its own MiXCR run on the RT-PCR reads, TCRdb lists one record per CDR3 protein. The sample yields hundreds of thousands of distinct CDR3 sequences, approximately 14% seen once. The CDR3 spans 13 residues. Trimming left V 0 bases short and J 10 bases short, with 9 bases between. Per germline, CDR1 LGHNA and CDR2 YSLEER. The sequenced sample consisted of memory CD4+ T cells from blood. The rearrangement links TRBV4-3 to TRBJ1-4; no firm D call. This sequence was found in a female donor in good health, serving as a healthy control. This CDR3 is CASSQDRVGKLFF. The CDR3 DNA follows: TGCGCCAGCAGCCAAGATCGAGTCGGAAAACTGTTTTTT.